The rows below give T cell receptor beta chains drawn from one sample of a study of shared clonotypes between healthy human individuals. Some clones are missing from TCRdb's copy, which holds only in-frame ones; the method was immunoSEQ multiplex PCR. Of about 1.5 million clones in the sample, 95% to 99% were seen once. Sequencing was carried out using naive CD4+ T cells sorted from blood. The receptors here all came from a young man in good health. Both conserved end residues are trimmed from each CDR3. Each record gives: V gene, clone size, J gene, CDR3 protein. Part of the rows lack a size; the others show once, few, many or a class for expanded clones.

v_call: TRBV6-5; clone_size: NA; j_call: TRBJ2-7; cdr3_aa: ASSVSGGYEQY
v_call: TRBV6-1; clone_size: NA; j_call: TRBJ2-7; cdr3_aa: ASTAAGIFSYEQY
v_call: TRBV5-1; clone_size: NA; j_call: TRBJ2-1; cdr3_aa: ASSFRQGGTYNEQF
v_call: TRBV6-5; clone_size: NA; j_call: TRBJ1-1; cdr3_aa: ASNRGSGTEAF
v_call: TRBV4-1; clone_size: NA; j_call: TRBJ2-7; cdr3_aa: ASSQEYQGLLGEQY
v_call: TRBV6-1; clone_size: once; j_call: TRBJ2-2; cdr3_aa: ASIWTGANTGELF
v_call: TRBV10-3; clone_size: NA; j_call: TRBJ2-6; cdr3_aa: AISGQGLANVLT
v_call: TRBV28; clone_size: NA; j_call: TRBJ1-5; cdr3_aa: ASGTGPQPQH
v_call: TRBV6-5; clone_size: NA; j_call: TRBJ2-7; cdr3_aa: ASSYSRDSVYEQY
v_call: TRBV20-1; clone_size: NA; j_call: TRBJ2-7; cdr3_aa: SASTRGEQY
v_call: TRBV11-1; clone_size: NA; j_call: TRBJ1-1; cdr3_aa: ASSPWGQPNTEAF
v_call: TRBV5-4; clone_size: NA; j_call: TRBJ2-7; cdr3_aa: ASSSRLAGIYEQY
v_call: TRBV5-6; clone_size: NA; j_call: TRBJ1-5; cdr3_aa: ASSFAGEPQH
v_call: TRBV5-5; clone_size: NA; j_call: TRBJ1-2; cdr3_aa: ASSGTGTGGFGYT
v_call: TRBV5-1; clone_size: NA; j_call: TRBJ2-5; cdr3_aa: ASSLAVRRQETQY
v_call: TRBV29-1; clone_size: NA; j_call: TRBJ2-7; cdr3_aa: SVRQGSPYEQY
v_call: TRBV15; clone_size: once; j_call: TRBJ2-3; cdr3_aa: ATSRATDTQY
v_call: TRBV19; clone_size: once; j_call: TRBJ2-5; cdr3_aa: ASSAPGQGLAQSQETQY
v_call: TRBV5-6; clone_size: NA; j_call: TRBJ1-1; cdr3_aa: ASSLAGMNTEAF
v_call: TRBV28; clone_size: once; j_call: TRBJ1-5; cdr3_aa: ASSLLGPNQPQH
v_call: TRBV4-3; clone_size: NA; j_call: TRBJ2-1; cdr3_aa: ASSQEGQVAYNEQF
v_call: TRBV7-9; clone_size: NA; j_call: TRBJ1-6; cdr3_aa: ASSLGGDPRGSPLH
v_call: TRBV4-1; clone_size: NA; j_call: TRBJ1-5; cdr3_aa: ASSPGRVRGSNQPQH
v_call: TRBV10-2; clone_size: NA; j_call: TRBJ1-5; cdr3_aa: ASSESGGSNQPQH
v_call: TRBV29-1; clone_size: NA; j_call: TRBJ2-7; cdr3_aa: SATGTEAGQY
v_call: TRBV6-1; clone_size: NA; j_call: TRBJ2-3; cdr3_aa: ASSAGDTQY
v_call: TRBV6-1; clone_size: NA; j_call: TRBJ1-2; cdr3_aa: ASSEMGSWA
v_call: TRBV9; clone_size: NA; j_call: TRBJ2-1; cdr3_aa: ASSAQGTYNEQF
v_call: TRBV30; clone_size: NA; j_call: TRBJ2-1; cdr3_aa: AWTEASGPHVGQF
v_call: TRBV11-2; clone_size: NA; j_call: TRBJ2-7; cdr3_aa: ASSPRLAVTYEQY
v_call: TRBV7-2; clone_size: NA; j_call: TRBJ2-7; cdr3_aa: ASSLEPGTSVF
v_call: TRBV29-1; clone_size: NA; j_call: TRBJ1-2; cdr3_aa: SVEDRTGEFYGYT
v_call: TRBV5-1; clone_size: NA; j_call: TRBJ2-7; cdr3_aa: ASSLKGYEQY
v_call: TRBV14; clone_size: NA; j_call: TRBJ2-7; cdr3_aa: ASSHGYGAQY
v_call: TRBV7-9; clone_size: NA; j_call: TRBJ1-3; cdr3_aa: ASSLVVRRSGNTIY
v_call: TRBV7-8; clone_size: NA; j_call: TRBJ2-2; cdr3_aa: ASSPWGIAAYTGELF
v_call: TRBV2; clone_size: NA; j_call: TRBJ2-7; cdr3_aa: ASSGFGRAFEQY
v_call: TRBV7-2; clone_size: NA; j_call: TRBJ2-7; cdr3_aa: ASSGDRSYEQY
v_call: TRBV2; clone_size: NA; j_call: TRBJ2-3; cdr3_aa: ASGRDRGHEDTQY
v_call: TRBV2; clone_size: NA; j_call: TRBJ2-1; cdr3_aa: ASSVVAGAYNEQF
v_call: TRBV19; clone_size: NA; j_call: TRBJ2-1; cdr3_aa: ASSIVSSGSRGEQF
v_call: TRBV5-6; clone_size: once; j_call: TRBJ1-4; cdr3_aa: ASSLRNSGGVVEKLF
v_call: TRBV2; clone_size: NA; j_call: TRBJ2-5; cdr3_aa: ASSALVATQY
v_call: TRBV4-2; clone_size: NA; j_call: TRBJ2-4; cdr3_aa: ASSQELAGTGRNIQY
v_call: TRBV18; clone_size: NA; j_call: TRBJ2-1; cdr3_aa: ASSPSGTGREQF